This is a list of T cell receptor beta chains from one sample in a study of shared clonotypes between healthy human individuals. TCRdb's table, derived via immunoSEQ multiplex PCR, lists solely in-frame clones and lacks some. Of roughly 2.1 million clones listed, approximately 94% are singletons. Specimen: naive CD8+ T cells from PBMCs. These receptors all stem from a man aged 18 to 35 in good health. Some clones in this sample may be carry-over from other donors' samples. Each CDR3 is given without its conserved first and last residue.

>TRBJ1-2|TRBV2
ASSEWVGANKGYGYT
>TRBJ2-7|TRBV19
ASTAGGGYEQY
>TRBJ2-1|TRBV29-1
SEEEGAMGNEQF
>TRBJ2-3|TRBV4-1
ASSQWGGSDTQY
>TRBJ2-1|TRBV7-9
ASSQVVGEQF
>TRBJ2-1|TRBV28
ASSRGQRVPYNEQF
>TRBJ2-2|TRBV7-9
ASSFGGLQETGELF
>TRBJ2-7|TRBV29-1
SVASGYEQY
>TRBJ2-7|TRBV7-2
ASSLAGLKGYEQY
>TRBJ2-2|TRBV7-9
ASSPPQLAEYTGELF
>TRBJ1-4|TRBV6-5
ASSYKGRTNEKLF
>TRBJ2-2|TRBV28
ASRQRGFANTGELF
>TRBJ2-1|TRBV28
ASIFGGGEQF
>TRBJ2-7|TRBV4-1
ASSQVILTQGYYEQY
>TRBJ1-1|TRBV27
ASSPIGAGEAF
>TRBJ1-2|TRBV6-6
ASSYSTDANYGYT
>TRBJ2-3|TRBV27
ASSLLLGPPDTQY
>TRBJ2-6|TRBV2
ASSETGRHSGANVLT
>TRBJ2-2|TRBV28
ASSLVPGAGELF
>TRBJ2-7|TRBV10-2
AINQGATSYEQY
>TRBJ1-1|TRBV28
ASSSPGALKTEAF
>TRBJ1-5|TRBV7-9
ASSPETVNSNQPQH
>TRBJ2-3|TRBV6-5
ASSFMTSGADTQY
>.|TRBV6-6
ASSWGLLAYEQY
>TRBJ2-7|TRBV2
ASREPGLAVYEQY
>TRBJ2-3|TRBV11-1
ASSFETEPDTQY
>TRBJ1-4|TRBV11-2
ASSFREGDEKLF
>TRBJ2-2|TRBV27
ASSLGNTGELF
>TRBJ2-7|TRBV19
ASSMASGRTYEQY
>TRBJ1-5|TRBV19
ASMGQGNQPQH
>TRBJ2-3|TRBV28
ASSFTWREGRDADTQY
>TRBJ1-5|TRBV6-1
ASSPGDRGQPQH
>TRBJ1-4|TRBV19
ASSIWNEKLF
>TRBJ2-3|TRBV2
ASSTTRKDSDTQY
>TRBJ1-5|TRBV28
ASSLWRDSNQPQH
>TRBJ1-5|TRBV2
ASSLMGNHQPQH
>TRBJ2-1|TRBV4-1
ASSQTVAGGPIEQF
>TRBJ2-7|TRBV11-2
ASTLGPAYEQY
>TRBJ1-1|TRBV15
ATGNLNTEAF
>TRBJ2-7|TRBV7-9
ASSFVRVGPSYEQY
>TRBJ1-2|TRBV10-3
AISEWGRSDYGYT